This T cell receptor beta chain came from a study of cytomegalovirus exposure and HLA in healthy donors. The table came from immunoSEQ multiplex PCR; TCRdb's copy has only in-frame clones and leaves some out. This sample has 100,000 or so clones, with roughly nine tenths found just once. This TCR was sampled from a young woman in good health and CMV-seropositive. The sequencing sample was made of PBMCs.

This CDR3 reads CATSRVDNSYEQYF. The CDR3 nucleotides read TGTGCCACCAGCAGAGTTGACAACTCCTACGAGCAGTACTTC. The chain has TRBV15 and TRBJ2-7, with D unclear. CDR1 and CDR2 (germline): LNHNV, YYDKDF (reference sequence). The CDR3 runs 14 residues. V lost 1 base and J lost 0, with 7 bases in between.